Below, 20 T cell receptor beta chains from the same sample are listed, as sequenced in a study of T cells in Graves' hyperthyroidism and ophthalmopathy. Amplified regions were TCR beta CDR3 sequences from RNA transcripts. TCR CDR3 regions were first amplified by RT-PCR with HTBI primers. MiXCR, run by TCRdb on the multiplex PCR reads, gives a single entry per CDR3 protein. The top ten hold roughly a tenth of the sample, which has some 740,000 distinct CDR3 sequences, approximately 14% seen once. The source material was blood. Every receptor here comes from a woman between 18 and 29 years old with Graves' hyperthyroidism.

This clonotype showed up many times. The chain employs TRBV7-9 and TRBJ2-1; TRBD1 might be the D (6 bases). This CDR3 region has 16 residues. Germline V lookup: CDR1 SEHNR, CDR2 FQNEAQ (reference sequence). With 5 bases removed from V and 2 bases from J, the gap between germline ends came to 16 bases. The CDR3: CASSVEQGVTYNEQFF. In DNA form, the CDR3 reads TGTGCCAGCAGCGTGGAACAGGGTGTCACCTACAATGAGCAGTTCTTC. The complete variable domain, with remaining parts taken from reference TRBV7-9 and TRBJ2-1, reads DTGVSQNPRHKITKRGQNVTFRCDPISEHNRLYWYRQTLGQGPEFLTYFQNEAQLEKSRLLSDRFSAERPKGSFSTLEIQRTEQGDSAMYLCASSVEQGVTYNEQFFGPGTRLTVL.

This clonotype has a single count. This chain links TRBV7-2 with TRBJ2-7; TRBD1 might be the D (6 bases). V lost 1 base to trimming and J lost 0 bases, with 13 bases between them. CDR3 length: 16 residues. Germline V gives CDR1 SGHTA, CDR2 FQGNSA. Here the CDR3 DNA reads TGTGCCAGCAGCTTAGTCCCGGACAGCAGCTCCTACGAGCAGTACTTC. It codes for CASSLVPDSSSYEQYF.

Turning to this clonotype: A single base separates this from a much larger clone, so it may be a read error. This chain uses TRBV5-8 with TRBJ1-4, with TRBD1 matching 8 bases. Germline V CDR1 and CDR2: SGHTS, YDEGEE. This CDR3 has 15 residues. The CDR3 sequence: CASSGQGSTSEKLFF. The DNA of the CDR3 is TGTGCCAGCAGCGGACAGGGTTCGACTAGTGAAAAACTGTTTTTT.

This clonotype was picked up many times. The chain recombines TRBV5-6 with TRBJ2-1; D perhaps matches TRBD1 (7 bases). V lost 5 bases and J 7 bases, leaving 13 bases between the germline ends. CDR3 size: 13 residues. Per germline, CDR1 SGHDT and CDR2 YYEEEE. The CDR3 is CASREEGANEQFF. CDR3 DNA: TGTGCCAGCAGGGAGGAGGGGGCGAATGAGCAGTTCTTC.

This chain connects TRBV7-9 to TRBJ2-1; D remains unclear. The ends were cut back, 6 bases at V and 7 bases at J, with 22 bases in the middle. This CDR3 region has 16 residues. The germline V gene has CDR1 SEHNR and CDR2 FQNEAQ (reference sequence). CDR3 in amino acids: CASSLIGIRVSNEQFF. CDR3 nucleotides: TGTGCCAGCAGTCTTATAGGGATCCGGGTTTCTAATGAGCAGTTCTTC.

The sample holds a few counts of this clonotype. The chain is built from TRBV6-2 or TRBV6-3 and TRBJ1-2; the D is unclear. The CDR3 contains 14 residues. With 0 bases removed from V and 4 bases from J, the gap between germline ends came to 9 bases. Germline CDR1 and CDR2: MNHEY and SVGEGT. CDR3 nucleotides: TGTGCCAGCAGTTACTCGAACAGAGTCTATGGCTACACCTTC. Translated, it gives CASSYSNRVYGYTF.

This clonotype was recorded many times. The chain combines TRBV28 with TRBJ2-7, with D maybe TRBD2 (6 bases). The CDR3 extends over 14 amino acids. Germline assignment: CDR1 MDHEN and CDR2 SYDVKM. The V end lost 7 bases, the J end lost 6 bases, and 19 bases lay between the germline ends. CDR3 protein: CASKGGQGRGEQYF. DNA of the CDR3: TGTGCCAGCAAGGGAGGCCAGGGCCGGGGCGAGCAGTACTTC.

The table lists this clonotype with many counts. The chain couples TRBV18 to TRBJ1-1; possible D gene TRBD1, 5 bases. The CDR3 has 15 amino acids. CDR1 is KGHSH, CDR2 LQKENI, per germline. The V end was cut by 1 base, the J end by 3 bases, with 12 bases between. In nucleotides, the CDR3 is TGTGCCAGCTCACCACAAGAACAGGTGTACACTGAAGCTTTCTTT. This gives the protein CASSPQEQVYTEAFF.

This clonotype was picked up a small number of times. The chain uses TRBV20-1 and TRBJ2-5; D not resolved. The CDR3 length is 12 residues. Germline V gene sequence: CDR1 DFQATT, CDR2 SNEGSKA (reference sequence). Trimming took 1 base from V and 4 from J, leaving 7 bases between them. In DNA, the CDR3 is TGCAGTGCTAGAGTGGGTAGAGAGACCCAGTACTTC. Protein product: CSARVGRETQYF.

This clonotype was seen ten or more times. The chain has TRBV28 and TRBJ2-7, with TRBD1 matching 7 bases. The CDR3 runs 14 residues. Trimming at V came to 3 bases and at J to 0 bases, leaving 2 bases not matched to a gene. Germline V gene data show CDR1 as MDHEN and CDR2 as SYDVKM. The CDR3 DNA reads TGTGCCAGCAGTTTCCGGGACAGCTCCTACGAGCAGTACTTC. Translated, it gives CASSFRDSSYEQYF.

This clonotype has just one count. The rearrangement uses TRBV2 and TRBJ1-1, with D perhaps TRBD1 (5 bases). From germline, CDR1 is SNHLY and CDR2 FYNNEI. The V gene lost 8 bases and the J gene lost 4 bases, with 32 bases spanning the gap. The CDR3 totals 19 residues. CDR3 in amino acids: CASLGPADTYLRLGTEAFF. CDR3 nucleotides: TGTGCCAGCCTTGGGCCCGCGGACACCTACTTGAGGCTGGGCACTGAAGCTTTCTTT.

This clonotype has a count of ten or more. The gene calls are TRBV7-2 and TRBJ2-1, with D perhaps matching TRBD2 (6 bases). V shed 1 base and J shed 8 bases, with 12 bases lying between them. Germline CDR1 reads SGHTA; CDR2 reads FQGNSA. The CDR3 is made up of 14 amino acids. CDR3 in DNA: TGTGCCAGCAGCTTAGGAGGGACTGGTGATGAGCAGTTCTTC. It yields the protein CASSLGGTGDEQFF.

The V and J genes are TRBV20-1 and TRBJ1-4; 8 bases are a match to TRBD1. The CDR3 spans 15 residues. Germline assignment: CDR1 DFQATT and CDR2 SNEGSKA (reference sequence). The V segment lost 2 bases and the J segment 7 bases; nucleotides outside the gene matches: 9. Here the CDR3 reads CSARPNRGLSEKLFF. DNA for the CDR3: TGCAGTGCTAGACCGAACAGGGGGTTGAGTGAAAAACTGTTTTTT.

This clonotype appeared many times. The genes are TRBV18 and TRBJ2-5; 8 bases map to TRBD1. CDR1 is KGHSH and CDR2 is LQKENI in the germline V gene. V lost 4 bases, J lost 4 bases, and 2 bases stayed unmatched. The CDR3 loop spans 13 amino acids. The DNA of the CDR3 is TGTGCCAGCTCACGGGACAGGTCAGAGACCCAGTACTTC. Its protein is CASSRDRSETQYF.

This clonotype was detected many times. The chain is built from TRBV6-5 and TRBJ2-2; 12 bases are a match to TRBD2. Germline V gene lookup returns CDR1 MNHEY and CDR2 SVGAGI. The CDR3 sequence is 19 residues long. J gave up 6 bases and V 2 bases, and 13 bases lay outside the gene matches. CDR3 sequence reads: CASSYLSSGRAEFAGELFF. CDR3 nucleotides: TGTGCCAGCAGTTACCTCTCTAGCGGGAGGGCCGAGTTTGCCGGGGAGCTGTTTTTT.

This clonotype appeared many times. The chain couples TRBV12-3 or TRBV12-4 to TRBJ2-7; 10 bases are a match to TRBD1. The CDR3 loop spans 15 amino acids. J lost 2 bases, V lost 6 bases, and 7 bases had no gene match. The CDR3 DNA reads TGTGCCAGCAGACGTGGGGACAGGGGACCCTACGAGCAGTACTTC. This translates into CASRRGDRGPYEQYF.

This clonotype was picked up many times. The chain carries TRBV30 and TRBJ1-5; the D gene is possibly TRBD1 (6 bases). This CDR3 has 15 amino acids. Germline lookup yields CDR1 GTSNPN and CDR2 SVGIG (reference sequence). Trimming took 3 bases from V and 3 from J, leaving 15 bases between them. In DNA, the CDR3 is TGTGCCTGGAGAGCTGCAGGGGCACCCAATCAGCCCCAGCATTTT. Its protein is CAWRAAGAPNQPQHF.

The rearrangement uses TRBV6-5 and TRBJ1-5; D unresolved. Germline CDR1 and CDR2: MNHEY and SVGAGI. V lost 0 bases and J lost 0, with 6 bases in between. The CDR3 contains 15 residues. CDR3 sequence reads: CASSYSKGSNQPQHF. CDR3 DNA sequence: TGTGCCAGCAGTTACTCGAAGGGTAGCAATCAGCCCCAGCATTTT.

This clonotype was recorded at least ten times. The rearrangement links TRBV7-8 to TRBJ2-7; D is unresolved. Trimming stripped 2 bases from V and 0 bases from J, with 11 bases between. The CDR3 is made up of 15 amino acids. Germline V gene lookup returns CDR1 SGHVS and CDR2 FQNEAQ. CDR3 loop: CASSLIRLSSYEQYF. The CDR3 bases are TGTGCCAGCAGCTTAATTAGGCTAAGCTCCTACGAGCAGTACTTC.

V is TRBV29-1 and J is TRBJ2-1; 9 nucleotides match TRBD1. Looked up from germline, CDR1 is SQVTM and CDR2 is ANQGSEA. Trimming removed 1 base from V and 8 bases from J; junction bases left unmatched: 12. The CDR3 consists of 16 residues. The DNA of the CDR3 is TGCAGCGTTGAAGCCCCCGAGACAGGGGGGGCCGATGAGCAGTTCTTC. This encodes CSVEAPETGGADEQFF.